A single T cell receptor beta chain is shown here with its context. There are 14 residues in the CDR3. Germline trimming cut 8 bases from V and 5 bases from J; bases unmatched to any gene: 6. Germline CDR1 reads LNHDA; CDR2 reads SQIVND (reference sequence). The assay was immunoSEQ multiplex PCR, and TCRdb's table has in-frame clones only and misses some. The top ten clones hold less than 20% of a sample with around 130,000 clones, more than 85% of them seen once. These data come from a study of blood T cell repertoires in COVID-19. About the research overall: The analysed material was cDNA or gDNA that came from T cells, B-cell-depleted T cells, or PBMCs.

The rearrangement joins TRBV19 to TRBJ2-2; 9 nucleotides align to TRBD1. Sample: peripheral blood. This TCR derives from a man in his forties or fifties with active or convalescent COVID-19. DNA of the CDR3: TGTGCCAGTGATGGACAGGGGAATACCGGGGAGCTGTTTTTT. It specifies CASDGQGNTGELFF.